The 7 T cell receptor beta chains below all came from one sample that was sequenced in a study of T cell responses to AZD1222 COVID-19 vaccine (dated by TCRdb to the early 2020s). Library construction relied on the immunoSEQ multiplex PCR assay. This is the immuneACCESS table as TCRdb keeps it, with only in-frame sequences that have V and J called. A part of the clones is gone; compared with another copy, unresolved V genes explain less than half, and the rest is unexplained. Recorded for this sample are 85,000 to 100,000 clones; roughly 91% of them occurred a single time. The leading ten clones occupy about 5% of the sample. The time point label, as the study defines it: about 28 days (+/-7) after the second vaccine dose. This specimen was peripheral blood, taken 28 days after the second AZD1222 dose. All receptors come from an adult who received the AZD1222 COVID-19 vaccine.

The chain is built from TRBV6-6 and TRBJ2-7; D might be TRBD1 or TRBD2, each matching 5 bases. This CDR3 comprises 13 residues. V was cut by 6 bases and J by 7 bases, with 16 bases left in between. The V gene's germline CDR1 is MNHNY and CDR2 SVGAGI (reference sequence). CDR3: CASRPVGVREQYF. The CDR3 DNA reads TGTGCCAGCAGACCCGTGGGGGTTCGTGAGCAGTACTTC.

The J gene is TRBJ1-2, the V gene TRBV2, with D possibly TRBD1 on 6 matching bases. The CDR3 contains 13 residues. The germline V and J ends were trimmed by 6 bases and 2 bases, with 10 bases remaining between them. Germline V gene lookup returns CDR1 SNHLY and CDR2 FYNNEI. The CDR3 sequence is CASSDGQNYGYTF. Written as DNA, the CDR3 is TGTGCCAGCAGCGATGGACAGAACTATGGCTACACCTTC.

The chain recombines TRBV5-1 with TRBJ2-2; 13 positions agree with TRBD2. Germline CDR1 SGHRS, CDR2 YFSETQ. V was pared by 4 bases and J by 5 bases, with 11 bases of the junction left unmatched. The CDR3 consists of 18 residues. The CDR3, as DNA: TGCGCCAGCAGCCCCCCCGGGACTAGCGGGGTAGGGACCGGGGAGCTGTTTTTT. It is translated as CASSPPGTSGVGTGELFF.

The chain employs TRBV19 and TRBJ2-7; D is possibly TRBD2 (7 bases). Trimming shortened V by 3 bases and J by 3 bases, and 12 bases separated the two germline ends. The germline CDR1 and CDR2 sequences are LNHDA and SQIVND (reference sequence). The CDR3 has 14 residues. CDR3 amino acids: CASSMGGADYEQYF. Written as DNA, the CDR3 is TGTGCCAGTAGTATGGGGGGGGCCGACTACGAGCAGTACTTC.

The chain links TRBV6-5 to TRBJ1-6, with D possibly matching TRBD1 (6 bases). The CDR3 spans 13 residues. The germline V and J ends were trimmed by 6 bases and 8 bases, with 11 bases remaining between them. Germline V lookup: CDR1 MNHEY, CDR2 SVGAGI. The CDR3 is CASSRDTYSPLHF. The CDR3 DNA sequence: TGTGCCAGCAGCCGGGACACCTATTCACCCCTCCACTTT.

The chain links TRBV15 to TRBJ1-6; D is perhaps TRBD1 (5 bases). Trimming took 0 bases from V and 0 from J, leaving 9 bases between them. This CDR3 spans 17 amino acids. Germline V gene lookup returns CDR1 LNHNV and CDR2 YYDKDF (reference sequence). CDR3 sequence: CATSRDRQSSYNSPLHF. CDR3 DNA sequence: TGTGCCACCAGCAGAGATCGACAGAGCTCCTATAATTCACCCCTCCACTTT.

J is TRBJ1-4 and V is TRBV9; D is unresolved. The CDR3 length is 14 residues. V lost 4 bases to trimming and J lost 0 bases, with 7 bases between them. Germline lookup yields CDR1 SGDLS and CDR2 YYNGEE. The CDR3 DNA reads TGTGCCAGCAGCTCCACACCAACTAATGAAAAACTGTTTTTT. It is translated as CASSSTPTNEKLFF.